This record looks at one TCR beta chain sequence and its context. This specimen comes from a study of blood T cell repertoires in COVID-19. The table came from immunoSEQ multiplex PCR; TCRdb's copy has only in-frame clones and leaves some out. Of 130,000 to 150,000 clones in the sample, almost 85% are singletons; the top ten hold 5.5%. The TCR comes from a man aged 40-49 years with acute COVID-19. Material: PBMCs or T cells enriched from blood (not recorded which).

The CDR3 bases are TGTGCCTCCCGTAGGGGCACTGAAGCTTTCTTT. Its translation is CASRRGTEAFF. The chain has TRBV19 and TRBJ1-1; TRBD1 might be the D (5 bases). V lost 11 bases and J lost 4, with 11 bases in between. CDR3 size: 11 residues. The germline V gene has CDR1 LNHDA and CDR2 SQIVND (reference sequence).